This T cell receptor (beta chain) was captured in a study of blood T cell repertoires in COVID-19. On the study more broadly: Sites in the United States, Italy and Spain provided acute and convalescent COVID-19 samples.

Methods used by the authors: Estimation of nucleated cell counts was performed using reference gene primer amplification. The data were produced by immunoSEQ multiplex PCR, yet TCRdb's version contains in-frame clones alone and is incomplete. V, J and clone size are taken as reported in that table, and D and trimming were inferred from the DNA itself. The profile shows a few hundred thousand clones, about four fifths of them singletons. This clone has only a few counts. The V segment lost 3 bases and the J segment 2 bases; nucleotides outside the gene matches: 8. The CDR3 sequence is 16 residues long. From germline, CDR1 is SGHDT and CDR2 YYEEEE.

Sequenced material: PBMCs or T cells enriched from blood (not recorded which). This receptor was obtained from a woman aged 55-75 years who had recovered from COVID-19. The chain joins TRBV5-6 to TRBJ1-5; 7 positions match TRBD1. CDR3 in amino acids: CASSSGTGTGNQPQHF. CDR3 in DNA: TGTGCCAGCAGCTCGGGAACAGGGACAGGCAATCAGCCCCAGCATTTT.